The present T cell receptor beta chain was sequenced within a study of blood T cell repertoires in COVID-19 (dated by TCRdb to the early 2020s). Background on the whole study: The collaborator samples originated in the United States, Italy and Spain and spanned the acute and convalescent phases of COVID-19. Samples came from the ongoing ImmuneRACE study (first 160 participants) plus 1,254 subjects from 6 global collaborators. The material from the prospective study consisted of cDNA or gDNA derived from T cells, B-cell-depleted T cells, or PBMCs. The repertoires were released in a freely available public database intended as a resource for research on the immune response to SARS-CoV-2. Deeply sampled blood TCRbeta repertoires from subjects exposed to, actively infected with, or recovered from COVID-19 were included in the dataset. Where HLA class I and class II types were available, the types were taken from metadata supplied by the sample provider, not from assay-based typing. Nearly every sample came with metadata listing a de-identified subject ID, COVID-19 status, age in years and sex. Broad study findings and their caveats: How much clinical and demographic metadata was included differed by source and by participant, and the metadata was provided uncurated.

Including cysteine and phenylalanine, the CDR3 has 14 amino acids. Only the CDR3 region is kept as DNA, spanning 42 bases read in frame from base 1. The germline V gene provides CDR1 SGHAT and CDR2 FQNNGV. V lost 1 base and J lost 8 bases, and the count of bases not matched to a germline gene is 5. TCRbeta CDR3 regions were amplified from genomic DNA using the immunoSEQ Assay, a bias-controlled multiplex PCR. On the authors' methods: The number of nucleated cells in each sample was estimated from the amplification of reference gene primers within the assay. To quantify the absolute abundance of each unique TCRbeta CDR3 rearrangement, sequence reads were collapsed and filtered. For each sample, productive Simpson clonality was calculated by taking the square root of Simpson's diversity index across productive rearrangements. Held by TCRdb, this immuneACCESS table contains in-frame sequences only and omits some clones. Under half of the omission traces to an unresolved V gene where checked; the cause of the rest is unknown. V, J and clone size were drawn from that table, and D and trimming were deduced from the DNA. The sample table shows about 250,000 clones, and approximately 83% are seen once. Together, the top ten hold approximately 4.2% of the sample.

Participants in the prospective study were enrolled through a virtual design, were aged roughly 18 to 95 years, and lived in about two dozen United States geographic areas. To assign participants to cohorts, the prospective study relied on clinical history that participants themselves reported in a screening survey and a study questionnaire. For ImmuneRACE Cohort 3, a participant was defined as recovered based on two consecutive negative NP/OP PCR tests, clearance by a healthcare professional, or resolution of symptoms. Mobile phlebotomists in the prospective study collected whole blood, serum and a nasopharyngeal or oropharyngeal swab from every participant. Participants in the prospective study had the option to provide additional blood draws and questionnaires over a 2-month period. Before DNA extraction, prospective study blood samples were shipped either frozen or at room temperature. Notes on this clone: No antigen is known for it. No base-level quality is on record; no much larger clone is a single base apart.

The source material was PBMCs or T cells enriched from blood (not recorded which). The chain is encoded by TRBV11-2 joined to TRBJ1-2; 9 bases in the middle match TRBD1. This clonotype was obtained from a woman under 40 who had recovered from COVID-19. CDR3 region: CASSLGTGGRGYTF. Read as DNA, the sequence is TGTGCCAGCAGCTTAGGCACAGGGGGCAGAGGCTACACCTTC.